The following is a T cell receptor beta chain sequence with its context. MiXCR, run by TCRdb on the 5' RACE reads, gives a single entry per CDR3 protein. In the table there are over 500,000 distinct CDR3 sequences, roughly a fifth of which are singletons. Trimming took off 6 bases at V and 4 bases at J, with 12 bases between the two ends. Germline-derived CDR1 and CDR2 are SGHVS and FQNEAQ. This CDR3 is built from 13 residues. This specimen belongs to a study of identical twins. This same sample was also part of a study on T cells expressing NK-cell markers. That publication notes: These clonotypes additionally ranked first within the CD3+CD56-NKG2C+ fraction of four donors.

The chain couples TRBV7-8 to TRBJ1-1; no definite D call. What was sequenced was CD4+ T cells sorted from blood. The TCR was taken from a woman aged 18-29 years in good health. Here the CDR3 DNA reads TGTGCCAGCAGTCCTGTCTGGTCCACTGAAGCTTTCTTT. Its translation is CASSPVWSTEAFF. Full variable domain (missing parts from reference TRBV7-8 and TRBJ1-1): GAGVSQSPRYKVAKRGQDVALRCDPISGHVSLFWYQQALGQGPEFLTYFQNEAQLDKSGLPSDRFFAERPEGSVSTLKIQRTQQEDSAVYLCASSPVWSTEAFFGQGTRLTVV.